What follows are 25 T cell receptor beta chains derived from one specimen sequenced in a study of blood T cell repertoires in COVID-19. Data came from immunoSEQ multiplex PCR; TCRdb stores just in-frame clones and leaves some out. The sample records about 280,000 clones, around 89% being singletons. Sequencing was carried out using PBMCs or T cells enriched from blood (not recorded which). All receptors derive from a woman in her 30s with acute COVID-19.

The chain combines TRBV6-5 with TRBJ1-1; 9 bases are a match to TRBD1. CDR1 MNHEY and CDR2 SVGAGI come from the germline V gene. With 2 bases clipped from V and 5 bases from J, the junction kept 9 bases outside the gene matches. The CDR3 runs 16 residues. CDR3 region: CASSYTFGQGRTEAFF. For the CDR3, the DNA is TGTGCCAGCAGTTACACCTTTGGACAGGGGAGAACTGAAGCTTTCTTT.

The J gene is TRBJ2-5, the V gene TRBV30, with 8 bases aligning to TRBD1. The CDR3 extends over 16 amino acids. Germline V gives CDR1 GTSNPN, CDR2 SVGIG (reference sequence). The J segment lost 9 bases and the V segment lost 0 bases, leaving 15 bases of the junction unmatched. CDR3 DNA sequence: TGTGCCTGGAGTGTATTCGGACAGGGCTTTATAGTGTCCCAGTACTTC. Protein: CAWSVFGQGFIVSQYF.

The chain has TRBV5-1 and TRBJ2-7; 14 bases fit TRBD2. The trim removed 3 bases at V and 0 bases at J, leaving 5 bases unmatched. The CDR3 length is 17 residues. Germline V gene lookup returns CDR1 SGHRS and CDR2 YFSETQ. This CDR3 reads CASSSGLAGGGSYEQYF. The CDR3 DNA reads as TGCGCCAGCAGCTCCGGACTAGCGGGAGGAGGCTCCTACGAGCAGTACTTC.

The genes are TRBV5-6 and TRBJ2-1; 10 bases match TRBD2. V shed 4 bases and J 6 bases; nucleotides not matched to a gene: 7. The germline V gene encodes CDR1 SGHDT and CDR2 YYEEEE. CDR3 length: 15 residues. The CDR3 coding sequence is TGTGCCAGCAGCCTAGGACTAGCGGAAGCCAATGAGCAGTTCTTC. This sequence encodes CASSLGLAEANEQFF.

This chain connects TRBV28 to TRBJ2-3; TRBD2 matches 7 bases. The length of the CDR3 is 17 residues. Germline CDR1 and CDR2: MDHEN and SYDVKM. With 6 bases clipped from V and 4 bases from J, the junction kept 16 bases outside the gene matches. CDR3 sequence reads: CASSPPGRENRPDTQYF. The CDR3 DNA sequence: TGTGCCAGCAGCCCCCCTGGGCGGGAGAATAGGCCAGATACGCAGTATTTT.

V and J are TRBV15 and TRBJ2-1; no firm D call. The CDR3 runs to 15 residues. V shed 0 bases and J shed 0 bases, with 6 bases lying between them. CDR1 is LNHNV, CDR2 YYDKDF, per germline (reference sequence). The CDR3 bases are TGTGCCACCAGCAGAGACCGGAGCTCCTACAATGAGCAGTTCTTC. Protein product: CATSRDRSSYNEQFF.

In this sample, this clone turned up once. This sequence joins TRBV27 and TRBJ2-7; 7 positions match TRBD1. Germline assignment: CDR1 MNHEY and CDR2 SMNVEV (reference sequence). The CDR3 has 13 amino acids. The junction had 3 bases not matched to a gene; V was cut back by 2 bases and J by 5 bases. CDR3 in DNA: TGTGCCAGCAGTTTAGTACAGGGGAACGAGCAGTACTTC. Protein product: CASSLVQGNEQYF.

A word on this clone: Sequence at one end of the junction differs from germline and may be a read error. V and J are TRBV7-7 and TRBJ2-1, with 7 positions matching TRBD1. The V gene's germline CDR1 is SSHAT and CDR2 FNYEAQ (reference sequence). The CDR3 sequence is 15 residues long. The CDR3 here is CASSQGQYSYNEQFF. The CDR3 coding sequence is TGTGCTAGCAGCCAGGGACAGTACTCCTACAATGAGCAGTTCTTC.

V gene TRBV5-4 combines with J gene TRBJ1-1; 7 positions agree with TRBD1. The CDR3 extends over 13 amino acids. CDR1 SGHNT and CDR2 YYREEE come from the germline V gene (reference sequence). Unmatched junction bases numbered 7, after V lost 4 bases and J lost 7 bases. CDR3 in amino acids: CASSAGGLGEAFF. The DNA for the CDR3 is TGTGCCAGCAGCGCAGGGGGTTTGGGTGAAGCTTTCTTT.

The chain couples TRBV4-1 to TRBJ2-5; D perhaps matches TRBD2 (5 bases). Trimming pared 5 bases from V and 2 bases from J, leaving 18 bases between. The CDR3 has 16 amino acids. Germline-derived CDR1 and CDR2 are MGHRA and YSYEKL. The CDR3 coding sequence is TGCGCCAGCAGCTCTGTGGGAGTCCTGCAGCAAGAGACCCAGTACTTC. Translating it yields CASSSVGVLQQETQYF.

The chain is built from TRBV19 and TRBJ1-1; possibly TRBD1 for D (6 bases). The ends were cut back, 9 bases at V and 5 bases at J, with 19 bases in the middle. The CDR3 contains 14 residues. Per the germline V gene, CDR1 is LNHDA and CDR2 is SQIVND (reference sequence). In nucleotides, the CDR3 is TGTGCCAGCCGACAGGTAACGGGCGAGACTGAAGCTTTCTTT. Residues: CASRQVTGETEAFF.

The V call is TRBV28, the J call TRBJ1-4; 9 bases map to TRBD1. V was pared by 8 bases and J by 5 bases, with 9 bases of the junction left unmatched. Germline CDR1 MDHEN, CDR2 SYDVKM. The CDR3 is made up of 15 amino acids. The CDR3 reads CASGRSGTGNEKLFF. The CDR3 DNA follows: TGTGCCAGCGGGAGGAGTGGGACAGGGAATGAAAAACTGTTTTTT.

This clone appeared a few times. J is TRBJ2-7 and V is TRBV10-2, with unresolved D. The CDR3 sequence is 12 residues long. V was trimmed by 3 bases and J by 4 bases, leaving 7 bases between them. Germline V lookup: CDR1 WSHSY, CDR2 SAAADI. The CDR3 bases are TGCGCCAGCAGTGATAGATTATACGAGCAGTACTTC. It codes for CASSDRLYEQYF.

About this clone: The sample holds other DNA sequences that translate to the same CDR3. The J gene is TRBJ2-7, the V gene TRBV3-1 (or the pseudogene TRBV3-2), with D possibly matching TRBD1 (6 bases). Germline V gene lookup returns CDR1 LGHDT and CDR2 YNNKEL (reference sequence). The V end lost 4 bases, the J end lost 3 bases, and 10 bases lay between the germline ends. The CDR3 is 13 amino acids. DNA of the CDR3: TGTGCCAGCAGCCGGGGCAGGGGCTACGAGCAGTACTTC. Translation gives CASSRGRGYEQYF.

This rearrangement joins TRBV6-1 to TRBJ2-3; 12 nucleotides line up with TRBD2. The germline V gene encodes CDR1 MNHNS and CDR2 SASEGT. With V trimmed by 1 base and J by 7 bases, 3 bases remained unmatched. The CDR3 covers 15 residues. CDR3 bases: TGTGCCAGCAGTGAAGGACTAGCGGGAGTGTATACGCAGTATTTT. It is translated as CASSEGLAGVYTQYF.

The rearrangement joins TRBV7-2 to TRBJ2-3; D is perhaps TRBD2 (7 bases). CDR1 and CDR2 from the germline V gene are SGHTA and FQGNSA. The V and J ends lost 0 bases and 11 bases respectively, with 21 bases between them. The CDR3 is 16 amino acids. The CDR3 is CASSLAASGPKGGQYF. CDR3 sequence (DNA): TGTGCCAGCAGCTTAGCGGCTAGCGGTCCGAAGGGGGGGCAGTATTTT.

The chain employs TRBV6-5 and TRBJ1-1; TRBD1 is a possible D gene (5 bases). The CDR3 consists of 15 residues. With 4 bases removed from V and 3 bases from J, the gap between germline ends came to 15 bases. Germline V gene sequence: CDR1 MNHEY, CDR2 SVGAGI. CDR3 residues: CASSSSGTPYTEAFF. In DNA, the CDR3 is TGTGCCAGCAGTTCGTCTGGGACTCCGTACACTGAAGCTTTCTTT.

The chain carries TRBV5-1 and TRBJ2-3; the D gene is possibly TRBD2 (5 bases). This CDR3 contains 17 residues. Germline-derived CDR1 and CDR2 are SGHRS and YFSETQ. V shed 0 bases and J shed 0 bases, with 14 bases lying between them. The CDR3 bases are TGCGCCAGCAGCTTGGTACTAGACACTACTAGCACAGATACGCAGTATTTT. Its protein product is CASSLVLDTTSTDTQYF.

The rearrangement joins TRBV19 to TRBJ2-1; D is undetermined. The CDR3 is 14 amino acids. V lost 3 bases and J lost 4, with 10 bases in between. CDR1 and CDR2 (germline): LNHDA, SQIVND (reference sequence). The DNA of the CDR3 is TGTGCCAGTAGTATTATCTCTGAGTACAATGAGCAGTTCTTC. Translation: CASSIISEYNEQFF.

The rearrangement links TRBV7-3 to TRBJ2-7; 7 nucleotides line up with TRBD1. The CDR3 has 15 amino acids. Unmatched junction bases numbered 6, after V lost 2 bases and J lost 2 bases. CDR1 SGHTA and CDR2 FQGTGA come from the germline V gene. CDR3 sequence: CASSLGAGGPYEQYF. The CDR3 DNA follows: TGTGCCAGCAGCTTAGGAGCAGGGGGACCCTACGAGCAGTACTTC.

The J gene is TRBJ2-1, the V gene TRBV2; 8 nucleotides align to TRBD2. The CDR3 has 16 residues. Germline V gives CDR1 SNHLY, CDR2 FYNNEI. V shed 5 bases, J shed 2 bases, and the junction held 8 bases outside the gene matches. The CDR3 is CASSQKREHTYNEQFF. In DNA, the CDR3 is TGTGCCAGCAGTCAAAAGCGGGAGCACACCTACAATGAGCAGTTCTTC. Together with reference TRBV2 and TRBJ2-1, the CDR3 gives the full variable domain: EPEVTQTPSHQVTQMGQEVILRCVPISNHLYFYWYRQILGQKVEFLVSFYNNEISEKSEIFDDQFSVERPDGSNFTLKIRSTKLEDSAMYFCASSQKREHTYNEQFFGPGTRLTVL.

The gene calls are TRBV28 and TRBJ2-1; D is perhaps TRBD1 (6 bases). The germline V and J ends were trimmed by 7 bases and 3 bases, with 19 bases remaining between them. The CDR3 has 16 residues. Germline loops: CDR1 MDHEN, CDR2 SYDVKM. The CDR3 DNA reads as TGTGCCAGCATCTTGGGTAGGCAGGGGATCTACAATGAGCAGTTCTTC. It yields the protein CASILGRQGIYNEQFF.

As regards this clone: At the DNA level, this CDR3 is encoded by other sequences in the same sample as well. The genes are TRBV3-1 (or the pseudogene TRBV3-2) and TRBJ1-3; D not certain. V was cut by 3 bases and J by 0 bases, with 6 bases left in between. Per the germline V gene, CDR1 is LGHDT and CDR2 is YNNKEL (reference sequence). This CDR3 comprises 14 residues. CDR3 nucleotides: TGTGCCAGCAGCCAGGCAGGCTCTGGAAACACCATATATTTT. Translated: CASSQAGSGNTIYF.

The chain has TRBV29-1 and TRBJ1-1; D might be TRBD1 (6 bases). Trimming removed 6 bases at V and 5 bases at J, with 19 bases between. This CDR3 has 14 residues. Germline V CDR1 and CDR2: SQVTM, ANQGSEA. CDR3 loop: CSVVSQAQGTEAFF. CDR3 DNA: TGCAGCGTCGTTTCACAGGCCCAGGGGACTGAAGCTTTCTTT.

The rearrangement joins TRBV25-1 to TRBJ2-7; TRBD1 is a possible D gene (5 bases). This CDR3 spans 14 amino acids. Trimming shortened V by 4 bases and J by 5 bases, and 15 bases separated the two germline ends. Germline lookup yields CDR1 MGHDK and CDR2 SYGVNS. The CDR3 DNA reads TGTGCCAGCAGTGTGAGCCCAGGGTACCACGAGCAGTACTTC. Its protein is CASSVSPGYHEQYF.